This T cell receptor (beta chain) was sequenced for a study of T-cell reconstitution after alpha-beta-depleted transplantation in children. Regarding the study as a whole: Several hundred expanded graft clones reportedly supplied alpha-beta T cells about two months after transplant.

TCRbeta library preparation incorporated unique molecular identifiers. TCRdb reprocessed the PCR reads via MiXCR and lists one record per CDR3 protein. Counted here are about a million distinct CDR3 sequences, 25% to 35% occurring once; the ten biggest clones make up about 28%. This clonotype has at least ten counts. No antigen is known for it. CDR1 is SGHDT, CDR2 YYEEEE, per germline. V was pared by 1 base and J by 0 bases, with 14 bases of the junction left unmatched. The CDR3 is 20 residues long. This TCR came from a boy under three years old who had a stem cell transplant for SCID, so the T cells may come from the graft donor. This chain joins TRBV5-6 and TRBJ2-4; TRBD2 aligns across 9 bases. The sequencing here drew on PBMCs, mostly from graft donor cells, taken 360 days after TCRalphabeta/CD19-depleted stem cell transplant. In nucleotides, the CDR3 is TGTGCCAGCAGCTTGAAGGGCTGCGGGGGGGGCGTTGGAGCCAAAAACATTCAGTACTTC. Its protein product is CASSLKGCGGGVGAKNIQYF.